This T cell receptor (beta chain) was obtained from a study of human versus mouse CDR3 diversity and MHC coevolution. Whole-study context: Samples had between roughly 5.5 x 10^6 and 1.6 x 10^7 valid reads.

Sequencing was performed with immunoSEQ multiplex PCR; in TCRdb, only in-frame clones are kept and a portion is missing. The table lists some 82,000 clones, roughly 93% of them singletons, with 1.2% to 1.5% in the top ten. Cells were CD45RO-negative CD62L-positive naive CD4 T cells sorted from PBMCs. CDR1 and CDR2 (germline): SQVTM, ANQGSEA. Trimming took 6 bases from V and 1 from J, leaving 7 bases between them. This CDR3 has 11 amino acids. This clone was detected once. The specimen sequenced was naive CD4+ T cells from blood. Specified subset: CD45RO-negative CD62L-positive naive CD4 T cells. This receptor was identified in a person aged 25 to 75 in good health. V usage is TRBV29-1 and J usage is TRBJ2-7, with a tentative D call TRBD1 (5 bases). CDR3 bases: TGCAGCGTCGGACATTCCTACGAGCAGTACTTC. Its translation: CSVGHSYEQYF.